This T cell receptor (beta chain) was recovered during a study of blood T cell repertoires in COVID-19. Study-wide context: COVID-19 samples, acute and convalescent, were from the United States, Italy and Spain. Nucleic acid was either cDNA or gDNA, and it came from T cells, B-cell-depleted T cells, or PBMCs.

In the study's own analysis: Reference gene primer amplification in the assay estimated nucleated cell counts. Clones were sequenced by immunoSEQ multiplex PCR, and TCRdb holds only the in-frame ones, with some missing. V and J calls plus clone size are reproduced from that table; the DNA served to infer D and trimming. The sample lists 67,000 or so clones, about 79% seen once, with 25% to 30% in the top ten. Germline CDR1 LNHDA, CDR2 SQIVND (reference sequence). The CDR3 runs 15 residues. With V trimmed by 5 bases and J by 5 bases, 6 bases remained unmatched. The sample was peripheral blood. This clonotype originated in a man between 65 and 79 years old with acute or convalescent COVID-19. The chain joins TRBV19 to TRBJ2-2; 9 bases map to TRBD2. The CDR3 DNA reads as TGTGCCAGTAGTTGGGACGCGGGAGGGACCGGGGAGCTGTTTTTT. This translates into CASSWDAGGTGELFF.